This TCR beta chain was observed in a study of neoadjuvant nivolumab and ipilimumab in lung cancer. Turning to the study itself: Nivolumab 3 mg/kg was given days 1, 15 and 29, plus ipilimumab 1 mg/kg day 1 in combination. Study-wide results and caveats: From pretherapy to surgery, tumor richness and clonality rose with dual therapy. TCR receptors were sequenced in few samples.

Only one count was recorded for this clone. The antigen is unknown. The germline V gene encodes CDR1 ENHRY and CDR2 SYGVKD. CDR3 size: 12 residues. The germline V and J ends were trimmed by 7 bases and 4 bases, with 11 bases remaining between them. Here immunoSEQ multiplex PCR was the method, and the copy in TCRdb shows in-frame clones only, minus some. This sample has over 8,500 clones, with approximately 80% found just once. This clonotype was obtained from an adult with non-small cell lung cancer. Some clones in this sample may be carry-over from other donors' samples. V is TRBV10-3 and J is TRBJ2-7; maybe TRBD1 (6 bases). The sequencing here drew on tumor tissue, taken after neoadjuvant nivolumab, alone or with ipilimumab, at or shortly before surgery. CDR3 DNA sequence: TGTGCCATCAAAGACAGGTCTTACGAGCAGTACTTC. This codes for CAIKDRSYEQYF.